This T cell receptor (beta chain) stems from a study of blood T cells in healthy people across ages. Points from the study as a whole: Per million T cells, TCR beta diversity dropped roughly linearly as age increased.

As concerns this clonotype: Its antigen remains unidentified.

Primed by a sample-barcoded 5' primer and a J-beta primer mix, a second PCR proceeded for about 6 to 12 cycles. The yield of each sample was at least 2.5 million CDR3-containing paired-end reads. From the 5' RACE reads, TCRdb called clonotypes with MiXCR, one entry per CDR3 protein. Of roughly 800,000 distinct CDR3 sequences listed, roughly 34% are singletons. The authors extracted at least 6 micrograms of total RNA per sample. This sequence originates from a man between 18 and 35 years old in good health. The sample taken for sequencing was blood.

CDR3 bases: TGTGCGACAGGGGTAGCGCTAAGCACAGATACGCAGTATTTT. Residues: CATGVALSTDTQYF. The chain combines TRBV6-1 with TRBJ2-3, with 8 bases that match TRBD1. This CDR3 is built from 14 residues. CDR1 and CDR2 (germline): MNHNS, SASEGT.